The 28 T cell receptor beta chains below come from one sample, sequenced in a study of blood T cell repertoires in COVID-19. The data were produced by immunoSEQ multiplex PCR, yet TCRdb's version contains in-frame clones alone and is incomplete. The data hold about 100,000 clones, with 70% to 90% observed a single time. The sequencing input was peripheral blood. The receptors were sampled from an elderly woman with acute or convalescent COVID-19.

V is TRBV18 and J is TRBJ2-1, with D perhaps matching TRBD2 (6 bases). V lost 5 bases and J 3 bases, leaving 8 bases between the germline ends. CDR3 size: 13 residues. The germline V gene has CDR1 KGHSH and CDR2 LQKENI. CDR3 region: CASSTDYYNEQFF. DNA of the CDR3: TGTGCCAGCTCAACGGACTACTACAATGAGCAGTTCTTC.

The V call is TRBV4-1, the J call TRBJ2-1, with D hard to call. The V end lost 2 bases, the J end lost 3 bases, and 8 bases lay between the germline ends. This CDR3 region has 14 residues. Germline V lookup: CDR1 MGHRA, CDR2 YSYEKL. The CDR3 region has the DNA TGCGCCAGCAGCCAAACGATAGTCTACAATGAGCAGTTCTTC. Translation: CASSQTIVYNEQFF.

V usage is TRBV7-6 and J usage is TRBJ2-3; 10 bases fit TRBD1. Germline CDR1 SGHVS, CDR2 FNYEAQ. This CDR3 is 18 amino acids long. J gave up 3 bases and V 0 bases, and 9 bases lay outside the gene matches. CDR3 in amino acids: CASSLAPRTGGGTDTQYF. The CDR3 DNA follows: TGTGCCAGCAGCTTAGCACCCAGGACAGGGGGAGGGACAGATACGCAGTATTTT. Full variable domain (remainder filled in from reference TRBV7-6 and TRBJ2-3): GAGVSQSPRYKVTKRGQDVALRCDPISGHVSLYWYRQALGQGPEFLTYFNYEAQQDKSGLPNDRFSAERPEGSISTLTIQRTEQRDSAMYRCASSLAPRTGGGTDTQYFGPGTRLTVL.

The chain carries TRBV5-6 and TRBJ1-4; D possibly corresponds to TRBD1 (5 bases). The CDR3 has 15 residues. Germline V lookup: CDR1 SGHDT, CDR2 YYEEEE. The V end was cut by 4 bases, the J end by 7 bases, with 17 bases between. CDR3 DNA sequence: TGTGCCAGCAGCGAAAAGCAGGGATTATTTGAAAAACTGTTTTTT. It is translated as CASSEKQGLFEKLFF.

The rearrangement uses TRBV9 and TRBJ2-6; possible D gene TRBD1, 6 bases. V was shortened by 3 bases and J by 3 bases, with 10 bases between the two germline ends. Per germline, CDR1 SGDLS and CDR2 YYNGEE. This CDR3 has 15 amino acids. The DNA of the CDR3 is TGTGCCAGCAGCGCCGGGACACTTGGGGCCAACGTCCTGACTTTC. Protein product: CASSAGTLGANVLTF.

Remarks on this clone: In the same sample, other DNA sequences code for this CDR3. V gene TRBV5-1 combines with J gene TRBJ1-6; maybe TRBD1 (6 bases). From germline, CDR1 is SGHRS and CDR2 YFSETQ. This CDR3 has 14 residues. V dropped 4 bases and J dropped 10 bases, with 15 bases sitting between them. The CDR3 sequence is CASSLGRGGSPLHF. The DNA of the CDR3 is TGCGCCAGCAGCCTGGGACGGGGGGGCTCACCCCTCCACTTT.

This chain joins TRBV19 and TRBJ2-3; 11 bases match TRBD2. The V gene's germline CDR1 is LNHDA and CDR2 SQIVND (reference sequence). V lost 5 bases and J lost 7; bases outside the gene matches: 20. The CDR3 loop spans 19 amino acids. CDR3 residues: CASSSSPLVLAGVPHTQYF. As DNA, the CDR3 is TGTGCCAGTAGTTCCTCCCCCCTCGTACTAGCGGGAGTCCCCCATACGCAGTATTTT.

This clone showed up just a few times. This rearrangement joins TRBV5-1 to TRBJ1-4, with 7 bases lining up with TRBD1. The CDR3 totals 15 residues. Germline loops: CDR1 SGHRS, CDR2 YFSETQ. V shed 0 bases, J shed 6 bases, and the junction held 5 bases outside the gene matches. The CDR3 reads CASSLGTGEDEKLFF. CDR3 nucleotides: TGCGCCAGCAGCTTGGGGACAGGAGAGGATGAAAAACTGTTTTTT.

This rearrangement joins TRBV20-1 to TRBJ2-5; D gene unclear. Between the trimmed V and J ends, which lost 4 bases and 5 bases, there was a span of 8 bases. The V gene's germline CDR1 is DFQATT and CDR2 SNEGSKA (reference sequence). This CDR3 contains 11 residues. For the CDR3, the DNA is TGCAGTGCTACGACCGGGGAGACCCAGTACTTC. It encodes CSATTGETQYF.

This sequence joins TRBV7-8 and TRBJ1-6; no firm D call. This CDR3 has 13 residues. V lost 6 bases and J lost 8, with 11 bases in between. The germline V gene has CDR1 SGHVS and CDR2 FQNEAQ. For the CDR3, the DNA is TGTGCCAGCAGTACCGGTCCCGATTCACCCCTCCACTTT. This gives the protein CASSTGPDSPLHF.

For the CDR3, the DNA is TGTGCCAGCAAATATAGGACAGGGAACTACGAGCAGTACTTC. It encodes CASKYRTGNYEQYF. J is TRBJ2-7 and V is TRBV6-5; 8 bases match TRBD1. Germline CDR1 is MNHEY and CDR2 is SVGAGI. CDR3 size: 14 residues. The trim removed 7 bases at V and 3 bases at J, leaving 8 bases unmatched.

The chain recombines TRBV7-9 with TRBJ2-7; 11 bases match TRBD1. This CDR3 has 15 residues. With 5 bases clipped from V and 3 bases from J, the junction kept 6 bases outside the gene matches. Germline-derived CDR1 and CDR2 are SEHNR and FQNEAQ (reference sequence). For the CDR3, the DNA is TGTGCCAGCAGCAAACCGGGGACAGGGGGCTACGAGCAGTACTTC. Translated, it gives CASSKPGTGGYEQYF.

This sequence joins TRBV5-1 and TRBJ2-5, with D maybe TRBD1 (5 bases). V was pared by 5 bases and J by 3 bases, with 11 bases between. Germline V gives CDR1 SGHRS, CDR2 YFSETQ. The CDR3 loop spans 13 amino acids. Written as DNA, the CDR3 is TGCGCCAGCAGTCGGCAAGGGGAAGAGACCCAGTACTTC. Its translation: CASSRQGEETQYF.

The gene calls are TRBV30 and TRBJ2-7; 9 nucleotides align to TRBD1. Germline CDR1 GTSNPN, CDR2 SVGIG (reference sequence). This CDR3 has 13 residues. The junction had 4 bases not matched to a gene; V was cut back by 2 bases and J by 5 bases. The CDR3 sequence is CAWSYRGQNEQYF. DNA for the CDR3: TGTGCCTGGAGTTACAGGGGGCAGAACGAGCAGTACTTC. Using reference TRBV30 and TRBJ2-7 for the parts outside the CDR3, the full variable domain is SQTIHQWPATLVQPVGSPLSLECTVEGTSNPNLYWYRQAAGRGLQLLFYSVGIGQISSEVPQNLSASRPQDRQFILSSKKLLLSDSGFYLCAWSYRGQNEQYFGPGTRLTVT.

This sequence joins TRBV19 and TRBJ1-4, with TRBD1 matching 7 bases. Trimming removed 2 bases from V and 7 bases from J; junction bases left unmatched: 1. The germline CDR1 and CDR2 sequences are LNHDA and SQIVND (reference sequence). The CDR3 has 13 residues. The CDR3 region is CASSINRGEKLFF. The CDR3 nucleotides are TGTGCCAGTAGTATAAACAGGGGTGAAAAACTGTTTTTT.

The chain uses TRBV29-1 and TRBJ2-5, with D possibly TRBD2 on 6 matching bases. The CDR3 sequence is 14 residues long. V dropped 7 bases and J dropped 5 bases, with 20 bases sitting between them. The germline V gene has CDR1 SQVTM and CDR2 ANQGSEA. CDR3: CSGMGGVIRETQYF. DNA for the CDR3: TGCAGCGGGATGGGGGGAGTGATAAGGGAGACCCAGTACTTC.

The chain is built from TRBV19 and TRBJ1-1, with D maybe TRBD1 (5 bases). Germline assignment: CDR1 LNHDA and CDR2 SQIVND (reference sequence). The CDR3 extends over 17 amino acids. Trimming cost V 4 bases and J 5 bases, with 23 bases left between them. CDR3 DNA sequence: TGTGCCAGTAGTAACAGGATCCCGGGACTAGGTCAGACTGAAGCTTTCTTT. Amino acid sequence: CASSNRIPGLGQTEAFF.

This clone was found a few times. The rearrangement links TRBV18 to TRBJ1-1; possibly TRBD1 for D (6 bases). This CDR3 is 13 amino acids long. The ends were cut back, 4 bases at V and 5 bases at J, with 11 bases in the middle. CDR1 is KGHSH and CDR2 is LQKENI in the germline V gene. CDR3 loop: CASSLAGATEAFF. DNA of the CDR3: TGTGCCAGCTCACTAGCAGGGGCGACTGAAGCTTTCTTT. The whole variable domain, remainder taken from reference TRBV18 and TRBJ1-1, is NAGVMQNPRHLVRRRGQEARLRCSPMKGHSHVYWYRQLPEEGLKFMVYLQKENIIDESGMPKERFSAEFPKEGPSILRIQQVVRGDSAAYFCASSLAGATEAFFGQGTRLTVV.

The chain combines TRBV6-5 with TRBJ1-4, with unresolved D. The germline gives CDR1 MNHEY, CDR2 SVGAGI. The CDR3 is made up of 15 amino acids. Trimming shortened V by 9 bases and J by 0 bases, and 14 bases separated the two germline ends. CDR3 loop: CASLFYVATNEKLFF. Here the CDR3 DNA reads TGTGCCAGTCTATTTTACGTGGCAACTAATGAAAAACTGTTTTTT.

J is TRBJ2-5 and V is TRBV11-2, with 7 positions matching TRBD1. Germline CDR1 SGHAT, CDR2 FQNNGV. J lost 11 bases, V lost 5 bases, and 11 bases had no gene match. This CDR3 comprises 13 residues. The CDR3: CASSPYRGLLQYF. The CDR3, as DNA: TGTGCCAGCAGCCCTTACAGGGGCCTTCTACAGTACTTC.

This sequence joins TRBV18 and TRBJ2-1; 9 bases line up with TRBD1. CDR3 length: 15 amino acids. After removal of 3 bases from V and 6 bases from J, the junction contained 6 bases not matched to a gene. Germline V gene data show CDR1 as KGHSH and CDR2 as LQKENI. CDR3 region: CASSPRDRAGNEQFF. The CDR3 DNA follows: TGTGCCAGCTCACCTCGGGACAGGGCAGGCAATGAGCAGTTCTTC.

The rearrangement links TRBV7-9 to TRBJ1-5, with D maybe TRBD1 (5 bases). This CDR3 is 16 amino acids long. The germline V gene has CDR1 SEHNR and CDR2 FQNEAQ (reference sequence). V lost 0 bases to trimming and J lost 6 bases, with 15 bases between them. The CDR3 reads CASSLAQWGESQPQHF. The CDR3 DNA follows: TGTGCCAGCAGCTTAGCGCAGTGGGGGGAAAGTCAGCCCCAGCATTTT.

The J gene is TRBJ2-2, the V gene TRBV3-1 (or the pseudogene TRBV3-2); D is unclear. Trimming shortened V by 1 base and J by 6 bases, and 6 bases separated the two germline ends. CDR3 length: 13 residues. Germline CDR1 LGHDT, CDR2 YNNKEL (reference sequence). CDR3 bases: TGTGCCAGCAGCCAAGCGGTCCCCGGGGAGCTGTTTTTT. It is translated as CASSQAVPGELFF.

This clone has a handful of counts. The chain couples TRBV13 to TRBJ2-3; 7 positions agree with TRBD2. The CDR3 loop spans 15 amino acids. The V gene's germline CDR1 is PRHDT and CDR2 FYEKMQ (reference sequence). The V and J ends lost 5 bases and 3 bases, in that order; junction bases with no gene match: 8. CDR3 protein: CASSLPSGKTDTQYF. CDR3 coding DNA: TGTGCCAGCAGCCTGCCTAGCGGAAAAACAGATACGCAGTATTTT.

V and J are TRBV19 and TRBJ1-5, with D uncertain. Germline V gene lookup returns CDR1 LNHDA and CDR2 SQIVND (reference sequence). V lost 10 bases and J 7 bases, leaving 11 bases between the germline ends. The CDR3 has 11 amino acids. CDR3 in DNA: TGTGCCACCTCCTCCGGGCAGCCCCAGCATTTT. This translates into CATSSGQPQHF. The full variable domain, with the rest looked up from reference TRBV19 and TRBJ1-5, is DGGITQSPKYLFRKEGQNVTLSCEQNLNHDAMYWYRQDPGQGLRLIYYSQIVNDFQKGDIAEGYSVSREKKESFPLTVTSAQKNPTAFYLCATSSGQPQHFGDGTRLSIL.

The chain has TRBV11-2 and TRBJ2-3; D is possibly TRBD2 (5 bases). V gave up 6 bases and J gave up 4 bases, with 17 bases separating them. The CDR3 contains 15 residues. CDR1 is SGHAT, CDR2 FQNNGV, per germline. The chain's CDR3 is CASSSSGSWADTQYF. The CDR3 DNA is TGTGCCAGCAGTTCGAGCGGTAGCTGGGCAGATACGCAGTATTTT.

This CDR3 reads CSVDGTASTDTQYF. DNA of the CDR3: TGCAGCGTTGATGGGACAGCTAGCACAGATACGCAGTATTTT. The V and J genes are TRBV29-1 and TRBJ2-3; 7 bases line up with TRBD1. J lost 0 bases, V lost 3 bases, and 3 bases had no gene match. Looked up from germline, CDR1 is SQVTM and CDR2 is ANQGSEA. CDR3 size: 14 residues.

The chain recombines TRBV6-2 or TRBV6-3 with TRBJ1-4; tentatively, D is TRBD1 (6 bases). From germline, CDR1 is MNHEY and CDR2 SVGEGT. CDR3 size: 13 residues. Trimming left V 2 bases short and J 8 bases short, with 9 bases between. The CDR3 region has the DNA TGTGCCAGCAGTTACCGGACAGAGGAAAAACTGTTTTTT. Amino acid sequence: CASSYRTEEKLFF.